Listed here are 6 T cell receptor beta chains from one sample, sequenced in a study of lymphopenia after photon versus proton radiotherapy. Profiled with immunoSEQ multiplex PCR; TCRdb holds only in-frame clones, not every one. The top ten clones hold 2% to 2.5% of a sample with 70,000 or so clones, under 95% of them seen once. This sample comprised peripheral blood, obtained from a patient treated with photon-based radiotherapy. The receptors come from a woman in her thirties or forties with cholangiocarcinoma.

This chain uses TRBV7-8 with TRBJ2-7; TRBD2 matches 10 bases. Trimming at V came to 5 bases and at J to 4 bases, leaving 5 bases not matched to a gene. There are 14 residues in the CDR3. Per the germline V gene, CDR1 is SGHVS and CDR2 is FQNEAQ. CDR3 in DNA: TGTGCCAGCAGCGGGACTAGCGAGGCATACGAGCAGTACTTC. Residues: CASSGTSEAYEQYF.

CDR3 protein: CASSTGDRELGYGYTF. As DNA, the CDR3 is TGCGCCAGCAGCACAGGGGACAGGGAATTGGGCTATGGCTACACCTTC. The chain uses TRBV5-1 and TRBJ1-2, with 9 bases fitting TRBD1. CDR1 and CDR2 (germline): SGHRS, YFSETQ. The CDR3 runs to 16 residues. V lost 4 bases, J lost 4 bases, and 11 bases stayed unmatched.

This clone showed up just once. The chain links TRBV4-1 to TRBJ1-1, with 7 bases matching TRBD1. With 3 bases clipped from V and 4 bases from J, the junction kept 14 bases outside the gene matches. Per the germline V gene, CDR1 is MGHRA and CDR2 is YSYEKL. This CDR3 is 17 amino acids long. As DNA, the CDR3 is TGCGCCAGCAGCCACCCTCTTAAGGAGAAGGGGGCCACTGAAGCTTTCTTT. This sequence encodes CASSHPLKEKGATEAFF.

The chain carries TRBV5-8 and TRBJ1-3; D unresolved. CDR1 is SGHTS, CDR2 YDEGEE, per germline. The CDR3 has 16 amino acids. V was shortened by 4 bases and J by 0 bases, with 14 bases between the two germline ends. The CDR3 loop is CASSPRGPNSGNTIYF. The CDR3 DNA reads as TGTGCCAGCAGCCCGCGAGGACCGAACTCTGGAAACACCATATATTTT.

This clone was observed a single time. CDR3 nucleotide sequence: TGCGCCAGCAGCCCCGCCGGCCCAGTGCCTAATGAGCAGTTCTTC. This encodes CASSPAGPVPNEQFF. The chain carries TRBV5-1 and TRBJ2-1; D is unresolved. Deletions cut 4 bases from V and 7 bases from J, with 18 bases between. Germline-derived CDR1 and CDR2 are SGHRS and YFSETQ. This CDR3 has 15 amino acids.

V gene TRBV7-3 combines with J gene TRBJ1-3; D possibly corresponds to TRBD1 (6 bases). Trimming cost V 0 bases and J 0 bases, with 6 bases left between them. The CDR3 runs to 15 residues. The germline gives CDR1 SGHTA, CDR2 FQGTGA. CDR3: CASSLTGGSGNTIYF. The CDR3 DNA is TGTGCCAGCAGCTTAACAGGGGGCTCTGGAAACACCATATATTTT.